These 27 T cell receptor beta chains were sequenced from one sample in a study of shared clonotypes between healthy human individuals. The repertoire was sequenced with immunoSEQ multiplex PCR; TCRdb's copy has only in-frame clones and lacks some. Found here are about 680,000 clones, about 90% of them singletons; the top ten hold nearly 25%. Selected positively for CCR7 and CD45RO-negative, naive CD8 cells excluded terminally differentiated effector memory CD45RA+ cells. Sample: naive CD8+ T cells sorted from blood. The receptors stem from a man aged 30-40 years in good health.

This sequence joins TRBV7-9 and TRBJ2-1, with D perhaps TRBD1 (6 bases). V lost 5 bases, J lost 9 bases, and 20 bases lay in between. Germline CDR1 SEHNR, CDR2 FQNEAQ (reference sequence). This CDR3 spans 15 amino acids. The CDR3 region is CASSGRDKARGEQFF. The CDR3 DNA reads TGTGCCAGCAGCGGCCGGGACAAGGCCCGGGGTGAGCAGTTCTTC.

This rearrangement joins TRBV18 to TRBJ1-3, with D uncertain. Germline V gene sequence: CDR1 KGHSH, CDR2 LQKENI. The germline V and J ends were trimmed by 3 bases and 0 bases, with 6 bases remaining between them. This CDR3 is 14 amino acids long. This CDR3 is CASSPPVSGNTIYF. The CDR3 DNA reads TGTGCCAGCTCACCGCCAGTCTCTGGAAACACCATATATTTT.

Comments on this clone: The sample contains more than one DNA sequence encoding this CDR3. The chain carries TRBV19 and TRBJ2-4, with D perhaps TRBD2 (5 bases). V lost 0 bases and J 6 bases, leaving 6 bases between the germline ends. This CDR3 is 13 amino acids long. Germline loops: CDR1 LNHDA, CDR2 SQIVND (reference sequence). The CDR3 coding sequence is TGTGCCAGTAGTATAGATCGGGGAAACATTCAGTACTTC. This encodes CASSIDRGNIQYF.

The chain uses TRBV6-6 and TRBJ2-7, with 7 bases that match TRBD1. Losses at the gene ends were 10 bases for V and 3 bases for J; bases not matched to a gene: 6. Germline CDR1 reads MNHNY; CDR2 reads SVGAGI (reference sequence). There are 12 residues in the CDR3. The CDR3 loop reads CAIAGTDYEQYF. For the CDR3, the DNA is TGTGCCATCGCCGGGACAGACTACGAGCAGTACTTC.

In this sample, this clone turned up once. The rearrangement uses TRBV4-1 and TRBJ2-7; D unclear. The V gene's germline CDR1 is MGHRA and CDR2 YSYEKL. With 3 bases removed from V and 3 bases from J, the gap between germline ends came to 12 bases. This CDR3 comprises 14 residues. The CDR3 DNA sequence: TGCGCCAGCAGCCAGCCGCCGGGTCACTACGAGCAGTACTTC. This translates into CASSQPPGHYEQYF.

This chain uses TRBV11-2 with TRBJ2-7; D is unclear. CDR1 SGHAT and CDR2 FQNNGV come from the germline V gene. The CDR3 is 13 amino acids. The ends were cut back, 2 bases at V and 2 bases at J, with 7 bases in the middle. The chain's CDR3 is CASSLTVTYEQYF. DNA for the CDR3: TGTGCCAGCAGCTTAACAGTTACCTACGAGCAGTACTTC.

The rearrangement uses TRBV5-8 and TRBJ1-4, with TRBD1 as a possible D gene (6 bases). The germline V gene encodes CDR1 SGHTS and CDR2 YDEGEE. The CDR3 totals 14 residues. Trimming left V 2 bases short and J 6 bases short, with 11 bases between. The DNA of the CDR3 is TGTGCCAGCAGCTTTGGGGGCGGGCATGAAAAACTGTTTTTT. Translating gives CASSFGGGHEKLFF.

The J gene is TRBJ1-2, the V gene TRBV6-6; D is ambiguous. Germline assignment: CDR1 MNHNY and CDR2 SVGAGI (reference sequence). Trimming removed 1 base from V and 8 bases from J, with 11 bases in between. This CDR3 comprises 13 residues. CDR3 bases: TGTGCCAGCAGTTACTTCCCCGATAACGGCTACACCTTC. As protein: CASSYFPDNGYTF.

The chain recombines TRBV5-1 with TRBJ2-7, with D tentatively TRBD1 (5 bases). Trimming removed 2 bases from V and 6 bases from J, with 15 bases in between. This CDR3 has 14 amino acids. CDR1 and CDR2 (germline): SGHRS, YFSETQ. The DNA for the CDR3 is TGCGCCAGCAGCTTAAACCCGACAGTCCTCGAGCAGTACTTC. Residues: CASSLNPTVLEQYF.

The chain recombines TRBV6-5 with TRBJ2-2; D is unclear. Trimming took 5 bases from V and 7 from J, leaving 11 bases between them. The CDR3 has 13 amino acids. CDR1 is MNHEY, CDR2 SVGAGI, per germline. The CDR3 bases are TGTGCCAGCAGTCCAATAGAGAGCGGGGAGCTGTTTTTT. It translates to CASSPIESGELFF.

V and J are TRBV5-5 and TRBJ1-3; tentative D call: TRBD1 (5 bases). The V gene's germline CDR1 is SGHKS and CDR2 YYEKEE (reference sequence). The CDR3 is made up of 14 amino acids. The V gene lost 3 bases and the J gene lost 0 bases, with 7 bases spanning the gap. CDR3 DNA sequence: TGTGCCAGCAGCTGGGGACTCTCTGGAAACACCATATATTTT. Amino acid sequence: CASSWGLSGNTIYF.

The J gene is TRBJ2-7, the V gene TRBV27, with D perhaps TRBD2 (5 bases). Trimming cost V 5 bases and J 5 bases, with 16 bases left between them. CDR1 and CDR2 from the germline V gene are MNHEY and SMNVEV (reference sequence). This CDR3 contains 14 residues. CDR3 in DNA: TGTGCCAGCAGTCCTGGGAGCCCATACAACGAGCAGTACTTC. Translated: CASSPGSPYNEQYF.

The chain couples TRBV19 to TRBJ2-1; 7 nucleotides match TRBD2. Germline V CDR1 and CDR2: LNHDA, SQIVND (reference sequence). Trimming took 4 bases from V and 6 from J; bases not matched to a gene: 6. The CDR3 contains 14 residues. Written as DNA, the CDR3 is TGTGCCAGTAGTACCCTGGGACTAATCAATGAGCAGTTCTTC. Amino acids: CASSTLGLINEQFF.

J is TRBJ2-7 and V is TRBV6-6; D is unresolved. From germline, CDR1 is MNHNY and CDR2 SVGAGI (reference sequence). V was cut by 0 bases and J by 2 bases, with 11 bases left in between. CDR3 length equals 15 residues. In nucleotides, the CDR3 is TGTGCCAGCAGTTACTCAGTGATGGGGACCTACGAGCAGTACTTC. It is translated as CASSYSVMGTYEQYF.

The rearrangement links TRBV5-1 to TRBJ2-3; D remains unclear. Germline loops: CDR1 SGHRS, CDR2 YFSETQ. The CDR3 is 13 amino acids. The V and J ends lost 0 bases and 4 bases respectively, with 6 bases between them. The CDR3 sequence is CASSLEPADTQYF. CDR3 sequence (DNA): TGCGCCAGCAGCTTGGAGCCAGCAGATACGCAGTATTTT.

The rearrangement links TRBV5-5 to TRBJ2-7, with D possibly matching TRBD2 (6 bases). The V end was cut by 2 bases, the J end by 2 bases, with 17 bases between. The CDR3 has 16 residues. Per the germline V gene, CDR1 is SGHKS and CDR2 is YYEKEE (reference sequence). The CDR3 nucleotides are TGTGCCAGCAGCTTCGTACTCGGGACTTCCACCTACGAGCAGTACTTC. Its protein is CASSFVLGTSTYEQYF.

The chain recombines TRBV2 with TRBJ1-1; D possibly corresponds to TRBD1 (6 bases). With 5 bases removed from V and 3 bases from J, the gap between germline ends came to 10 bases. This CDR3 comprises 13 residues. Germline V gene lookup returns CDR1 SNHLY and CDR2 FYNNEI. The CDR3 protein is CASSRTEYTEAFF. The CDR3 DNA sequence: TGTGCCAGCAGTAGGACAGAATACACTGAAGCTTTCTTT.

This clone was seen a single time. This sequence joins TRBV6-5 and TRBJ1-4, with D tentatively TRBD1 (6 bases). Germline CDR1 is MNHEY and CDR2 is SVGAGI. The CDR3 consists of 15 residues. V was shortened by 8 bases and J by 8 bases, with 21 bases between the two germline ends. For the CDR3, the DNA is TGTGCCAGCGCTGATACAGGGAAGTTTTGGGAAAAACTGTTTTTT. Translation: CASADTGKFWEKLFF.

V usage is TRBV9 and J usage is TRBJ2-2; D may be TRBD1 (6 bases). The CDR3 is 14 amino acids. V dropped 0 bases and J dropped 4 bases, with 7 bases sitting between them. Germline V gene sequence: CDR1 SGDLS, CDR2 YYNGEE. The chain's CDR3 is CASSVAGATGELFF. CDR3 sequence (DNA): TGTGCCAGCAGCGTAGCAGGGGCCACCGGGGAGCTGTTTTTT.

This chain joins TRBV27 and TRBJ1-5, with TRBD1 identical over 8 bases. Losses at the gene ends were 3 bases for V and 5 bases for J; bases not matched to a gene: 3. CDR3 size: 14 residues. Per germline, CDR1 MNHEY and CDR2 SMNVEV (reference sequence). DNA of the CDR3: TGTGCCAGCAGTTTGGGGACAGGACATCAGCCCCAGCATTTT. Its protein product is CASSLGTGHQPQHF.

This clone was counted a single time. The V gene is TRBV27, the J gene TRBJ2-7, with 7 bases matching TRBD2. The germline V gene has CDR1 MNHEY and CDR2 SMNVEV (reference sequence). The V segment lost 1 base and the J segment 4 bases; nucleotides outside the gene matches: 7. CDR3 length: 15 amino acids. The CDR3 coding sequence is TGTGCCAGCAGTTTATTTGGCGGAGCGGGATACGAGCAGTACTTC. Translating gives CASSLFGGAGYEQYF.

The chain combines TRBV2 with TRBJ2-1; 16 nucleotides align to TRBD2. Germline V gives CDR1 SNHLY, CDR2 FYNNEI. The length of the CDR3 is 19 residues. Losses at the gene ends were 4 bases for V and 6 bases for J; bases not matched to a gene: 12. The CDR3 spells CASSGGTSGRAPILNEQFF. In nucleotides, the CDR3 is TGTGCCAGCAGTGGTGGGACTAGCGGGAGGGCCCCAATTCTCAATGAGCAGTTCTTC.

Comments on this clone: This specimen includes other DNA sequences encoding the same CDR3. This chain links TRBV27 with TRBJ2-7, with 7 bases matching TRBD2. Germline V gene lookup returns CDR1 MNHEY and CDR2 SMNVEV (reference sequence). The CDR3 is 14 residues long. V lost 3 bases and J lost 4; bases outside the gene matches: 6. The CDR3 nucleotides read TGTGCCAGCAGTTTGGGGTCGGGAGGTTACGAGCAGTACTTC. It translates to CASSLGSGGYEQYF.

The rearrangement joins TRBV19 to TRBJ2-7, with D possibly TRBD2 on 5 matching bases. Per the germline V gene, CDR1 is LNHDA and CDR2 is SQIVND (reference sequence). V gave up 4 bases and J gave up 7 bases, with 14 bases separating them. The CDR3 runs 13 residues. Here the CDR3 DNA reads TGTGCCAGTAGTACCTTGTCTACGGGGGAGCAGTACTTC. Its translation: CASSTLSTGEQYF.

V usage is TRBV5-4 and J usage is TRBJ1-5; unclear D gene. Germline V gives CDR1 SGHNT, CDR2 YYREEE (reference sequence). V was cut by 0 bases and J by 2 bases, with 9 bases left in between. CDR3 size: 15 residues. In DNA form, the CDR3 reads TGTGCCAGCAGCTTGGACTACTTGGGCAATCAGCCCCAGCATTTT. The encoded protein is CASSLDYLGNQPQHF. Full variable domain (missing parts from reference TRBV5-4 and TRBJ1-5): ETGVTQSPTHLIKTRGQQVTLRCSSQSGHNTVSWYQQALGQGPQFIFQYYREEENGRGNFPPRFSGLQFPNYSSELNVNALELDDSALYLCASSLDYLGNQPQHFGDGTRLSIL.

J is TRBJ2-4 and V is TRBV2, with a weak D call TRBD2 (5 bases). Germline CDR1 is SNHLY and CDR2 is FYNNEI. The CDR3 is 12 residues long. Trimming removed 0 bases at V and 8 bases at J, with 5 bases between. CDR3 sequence: CASSEAEDIQYF. CDR3 coding DNA: TGTGCCAGCAGTGAAGCGGAGGACATTCAGTACTTC. The entire variable domain, with the rest obtained from reference TRBV2 and TRBJ2-4, is as follows: EPEVTQTPSHQVTQMGQEVILRCVPISNHLYFYWYRQILGQKVEFLVSFYNNEISEKSEIFDDQFSVERPDGSNFTLKIRSTKLEDSAMYFCASSEAEDIQYFGAGTRLSVL.

This clone was counted only a few times. The chain has TRBV4-2 and TRBJ1-5, with D uncertain. The CDR3 has 12 residues. V dropped 1 base and J dropped 7 bases, with 5 bases sitting between them. Germline CDR1 and CDR2: LGHNA and YNFKEQ. This chain's CDR3 is CASSQAGQPQHF. DNA for the CDR3: TGTGCCAGCAGCCAAGCCGGACAGCCCCAGCATTTT.